The rows below give T cell receptor beta chains drawn from one sample of a study of blood T cell repertoires in COVID-19. Only in-frame clones appear in the TCRdb table, and some are missing; sequencing was by immunoSEQ multiplex PCR. The data hold tens of thousands of clones, with about 91% observed a single time. Sequencing used peripheral blood. Source of these receptors: a man aged 55-75 years with acute or convalescent COVID-19. Each CDR3 is given with its conserved first and last residue. The order of the fields is clone size, V gene, D gene, J gene, CDR3 length, CDR3 protein, CDR3 DNA. A D gene is named only where the DNA matches it firmly. For some rows the clone size is stated as once, few or many, or as a class when expanded; others skip it.

clone_size: NA
v_call: TRBV28
d_call: NA
j_call: TRBJ1-2
cdr3_length: 16
cdr3_aa: CASSLFYGKGQHGYTF
cdr3_nt: TGTGCCAGCAGTTTATTTTATGGGAAGGGGCAGCATGGCTACACCTTC

clone_size: NA
v_call: TRBV27
d_call: TRBD1
j_call: TRBJ1-1
cdr3_length: 15
cdr3_aa: CASSPRTGWDTEAFF
cdr3_nt: TGTGCCAGCAGTCCCCGGACAGGATGGGACACTGAAGCTTTCTTT

clone_size: NA
v_call: TRBV6-4
d_call: TRBD1
j_call: TRBJ1-2
cdr3_length: 16
cdr3_aa: CASRDLQGAERGGYTF
cdr3_nt: TGTGCCAGCAGAGATCTACAGGGGGCCGAGAGGGGTGGCTACACCTTC

clone_size: NA
v_call: TRBV7-3
d_call: TRBD1
j_call: TRBJ2-7
cdr3_length: 16
cdr3_aa: CASSPNRGSFKDEQYF
cdr3_nt: TGTGCCAGCAGCCCCAACAGGGGCTCATTTAAAGACGAGCAGTACTTC

clone_size: NA
v_call: TRBV30
d_call: NA
j_call: TRBJ1-5
cdr3_length: 12
cdr3_aa: CACGGGNQPQHF
cdr3_nt: TGTGCCTGCGGGGGAGGGAACCAGCCCCAGCATTTT

clone_size: once
v_call: TRBV11-2
d_call: NA
j_call: TRBJ2-1
cdr3_length: 15
cdr3_aa: CASSLGLDGNNEQFF
cdr3_nt: TGTGCCAGCAGCTTAGGCTTGGACGGGAACAATGAGCAGTTCTTC

clone_size: NA
v_call: TRBV7-3
d_call: NA
j_call: TRBJ2-7
cdr3_length: 15
cdr3_aa: CASSLSTGTGYEQYF
cdr3_nt: TGTGCCAGCAGCCTCAGTACCGGGACTGGCTACGAGCAGTACTTC

clone_size: NA
v_call: TRBV7-9
d_call: TRBD1
j_call: TRBJ2-1
cdr3_length: 15
cdr3_aa: CASSFRDRGLNEQFF
cdr3_nt: TGTGCCAGCAGCTTCCGGGACAGGGGGCTGAATGAGCAGTTCTTC

clone_size: NA
v_call: TRBV28
d_call: TRBD2
j_call: TRBJ2-5
cdr3_length: 13
cdr3_aa: CASVQGGQETQYF
cdr3_nt: TGTGCCAGCGTGCAGGGAGGGCAAGAGACCCAGTACTTC

clone_size: NA
v_call: TRBV2
d_call: TRBD1
j_call: TRBJ2-1
cdr3_length: 16
cdr3_aa: CASSVLRDRQYNEQFF
cdr3_nt: TGTGCCAGCAGTGTACTCCGGGACAGGCAGTACAATGAGCAGTTCTTC

clone_size: few
v_call: TRBV27
d_call: TRBD1
j_call: TRBJ1-2
cdr3_length: 15
cdr3_aa: CASSSLLGQGQGYTF
cdr3_nt: TGTGCCAGCAGTTCTCTACTGGGACAGGGGCAGGGCTACACCTTC

clone_size: NA
v_call: TRBV9
d_call: TRBD2
j_call: TRBJ2-1
cdr3_length: 16
cdr3_aa: CASSYLAGGPNNEQFF
cdr3_nt: TGTGCCAGCAGCTACTTAGCGGGAGGGCCCAACAATGAGCAGTTCTTC

clone_size: NA
v_call: TRBV19
d_call: NA
j_call: TRBJ1-2
cdr3_length: 14
cdr3_aa: CASSIDGGRRGYTF
cdr3_nt: TGTGCCAGTAGTATTGATGGGGGCCGCCGTGGCTACACCTTC

clone_size: NA
v_call: TRBV27
d_call: NA
j_call: TRBJ1-6
cdr3_length: 12
cdr3_aa: CASSPGGRLLHF
cdr3_nt: TGTGCCAGCAGTCCCGGGGGGCGCCTCCTCCACTTT

clone_size: once
v_call: TRBV7-3
d_call: NA
j_call: TRBJ2-3
cdr3_length: 17
cdr3_aa: CASSLRPPGVGTDTQYF
cdr3_nt: TGTGCCAGCAGCCTCCGGCCCCCGGGGGTGGGCACAGATACGCAGTATTTT

clone_size: NA
v_call: TRBV2
d_call: TRBD1
j_call: TRBJ1-6
cdr3_length: 15
cdr3_aa: CASSPRRDRHSPLHF
cdr3_nt: TGTGCCAGCAGTCCGCGGAGGGACAGACATTCACCCCTCCACTTT

clone_size: NA
v_call: TRBV9
d_call: TRBD1
j_call: TRBJ1-6
cdr3_length: 15
cdr3_aa: CASSVDRAYNSPLHF
cdr3_nt: TGTGCCAGCAGCGTCGACAGGGCTTATAATTCACCCCTCCACTTT

clone_size: once
v_call: TRBV19
d_call: TRBD1
j_call: TRBJ1-5
cdr3_length: 17
cdr3_aa: CASSIETGGGSNQPQHF
cdr3_nt: TGTGCCAGTAGTATAGAAACAGGGGGAGGCAGCAATCAGCCCCAGCATTTT

clone_size: once
v_call: TRBV19
d_call: TRBD1
j_call: TRBJ2-7
cdr3_length: 14
cdr3_aa: CASSPGPGGYEQYF
cdr3_nt: TGTGCCAGTAGTCCGGGGCCAGGGGGCTACGAGCAGTACTTC

clone_size: once
v_call: TRBV14
d_call: NA
j_call: TRBJ2-7
cdr3_length: 18
cdr3_aa: CASSRAGRFGAPSYEQYF
cdr3_nt: TGTGCCAGCAGCCGGGCAGGGCGGTTCGGAGCGCCCTCCTACGAGCAGTACTTC

clone_size: NA
v_call: TRBV28
d_call: TRBD2
j_call: TRBJ2-2
cdr3_length: 17
cdr3_aa: CASSSWGLAGGPGELFF
cdr3_nt: TGTGCCAGCAGTTCCTGGGGACTAGCGGGAGGGCCCGGGGAGCTGTTTTTT

clone_size: NA
v_call: TRBV6-5
d_call: TRBD1
j_call: TRBJ1-2
cdr3_length: 15
cdr3_aa: CASSYSGRGPYGYTF
cdr3_nt: TGTGCCAGCAGTTACTCTGGCAGGGGGCCCTATGGCTACACCTTC

clone_size: NA
v_call: TRBV11-1
d_call: TRBD2
j_call: TRBJ2-1
cdr3_length: 12
cdr3_aa: CASRSLAGEQFF
cdr3_nt: TGTGCCAGCAGAAGTTTAGCGGGAGAGCAGTTCTTC

clone_size: NA
v_call: TRBV5-4
d_call: TRBD2
j_call: TRBJ2-1
cdr3_length: 16
cdr3_aa: CASSPSGSQAYNEQFF
cdr3_nt: TGTGCCAGCAGTCCCAGCGGGAGTCAGGCCTACAATGAGCAGTTCTTC

clone_size: NA
v_call: TRBV5-1
d_call: TRBD2
j_call: TRBJ2-3
cdr3_length: 18
cdr3_aa: CASSFSGTSGTGADTQYF
cdr3_nt: TGCGCCAGCAGCTTCTCCGGGACTAGCGGGACAGGGGCAGATACGCAGTATTTT

clone_size: NA
v_call: TRBV6-5
d_call: TRBD1
j_call: TRBJ1-2
cdr3_length: 15
cdr3_aa: CASSYLGQGKNGYTF
cdr3_nt: TGTGCCAGCAGTTACTTAGGACAGGGGAAGAATGGCTACACCTTC

clone_size: NA
v_call: TRBV28
d_call: TRBD1
j_call: TRBJ1-2
cdr3_length: 14
cdr3_aa: CASSPGGAGYGYTF
cdr3_nt: TGTGCCAGCAGTCCAGGGGGCGCGGGTTATGGCTACACCTTC

clone_size: NA
v_call: TRBV18
d_call: TRBD1
j_call: TRBJ1-1
cdr3_length: 14
cdr3_aa: CASSPGTVNTEAFF
cdr3_nt: TGTGCCAGCTCCCCGGGGACAGTGAACACTGAAGCTTTCTTT

clone_size: NA
v_call: TRBV12-5
d_call: TRBD2
j_call: TRBJ2-1
cdr3_length: 15
cdr3_aa: CASGHERGARNEQFF
cdr3_nt: TGTGCTAGTGGCCACGAGCGGGGGGCTAGGAATGAGCAGTTCTTC

clone_size: NA
v_call: TRBV11-2
d_call: NA
j_call: TRBJ1-5
cdr3_length: 15
cdr3_aa: CASSLGTDSHQPQHF
cdr3_nt: TGTGCCAGCAGCTTAGGGACGGACTCTCATCAGCCCCAGCATTTT

clone_size: NA
v_call: TRBV5-1
d_call: NA
j_call: TRBJ1-1
cdr3_length: 14
cdr3_aa: CASSITSGNTEAFF
cdr3_nt: TGCGCCAGCAGTATTACTTCAGGGAACACTGAAGCTTTCTTT

clone_size: once
v_call: TRBV11-3
d_call: NA
j_call: TRBJ2-1
cdr3_length: 15
cdr3_aa: CASSLGEGEVSEQFF
cdr3_nt: TGTGCCAGCAGCTTAGGGGAGGGGGAGGTTTCTGAGCAGTTCTTC

clone_size: NA
v_call: TRBV9
d_call: NA
j_call: TRBJ1-1
cdr3_length: 14
cdr3_aa: CASSVDPRNTEAFF
cdr3_nt: TGTGCCAGCAGCGTAGACCCCAGGAACACTGAAGCTTTCTTT

clone_size: once
v_call: TRBV5-1
d_call: NA
j_call: TRBJ1-1
cdr3_length: 15
cdr3_aa: CASSAQDSWNTEAFF
cdr3_nt: TGCGCCAGCAGCGCCCAGGACAGTTGGAACACTGAAGCTTTCTTT

clone_size: NA
v_call: TRBV27
d_call: TRBD1
j_call: TRBJ1-4
cdr3_length: 15
cdr3_aa: CASRASGTVNEKLFF
cdr3_nt: TGTGCCAGCAGGGCCTCCGGGACAGTTAATGAAAAACTGTTTTTT

clone_size: NA
v_call: TRBV5-1
d_call: TRBD1
j_call: TRBJ1-5
cdr3_length: 16
cdr3_aa: CASSLGDRAGNQPQHF
cdr3_nt: TGCGCCAGCAGCTTGGGGGACAGGGCTGGTAATCAGCCCCAGCATTTT

clone_size: NA
v_call: TRBV9
d_call: NA
j_call: TRBJ2-2
cdr3_length: 16
cdr3_aa: CASSVPRSVNTGELFF
cdr3_nt: TGTGCCAGCAGCGTACCTAGGTCGGTGAACACCGGGGAGCTGTTTTTT

clone_size: NA
v_call: TRBV19
d_call: TRBD1
j_call: TRBJ2-1
cdr3_length: 15
cdr3_aa: CASTSRGLARDEQFF
cdr3_nt: TGTGCCAGTACCTCAAGGGGGCTAGCACGGGATGAGCAGTTCTTC

clone_size: NA
v_call: TRBV27
d_call: TRBD1
j_call: TRBJ1-2
cdr3_length: 14
cdr3_aa: CASSKQGADYGYTF
cdr3_nt: TGTGCCAGCAGTAAACAGGGGGCAGACTATGGCTACACCTTC

clone_size: once
v_call: TRBV28
d_call: NA
j_call: TRBJ2-3
cdr3_length: 14
cdr3_aa: CASSLSGGQDTQYF
cdr3_nt: TGTGCCAGCAGTTTATCTGGTGGGCAGGATACGCAGTATTTT

clone_size: NA
v_call: TRBV4-3
d_call: NA
j_call: TRBJ1-4
cdr3_length: 14
cdr3_aa: CASSRLRGNEKLFF
cdr3_nt: TGCGCCAGCAGCCGCCTCCGGGGAAATGAAAAACTGTTTTTT

clone_size: NA
v_call: TRBV11-1
d_call: NA
j_call: TRBJ2-4
cdr3_length: 16
cdr3_aa: CASSLEFTSAKNIQYF
cdr3_nt: TGTGCCAGCAGCTTGGAATTTACTAGCGCCAAAAACATTCAGTACTTC

clone_size: NA
v_call: TRBV6-2/TRBV6-3
d_call: TRBD1
j_call: TRBJ2-7
cdr3_length: 15
cdr3_aa: CASSYHGQGTAEQYF
cdr3_nt: TGTGCCAGCAGTTACCATGGACAGGGTACGGCCGAGCAGTACTTC

clone_size: NA
v_call: TRBV27
d_call: TRBD1
j_call: TRBJ1-5
cdr3_length: 14
cdr3_aa: CASMTGGMEQPQHF
cdr3_nt: TGTGCCAGCATGACAGGGGGGATGGAACAGCCCCAGCATTTT

clone_size: NA
v_call: TRBV28
d_call: TRBD2
j_call: TRBJ2-3
cdr3_length: 16
cdr3_aa: CASRLAGALRADTQYF
cdr3_nt: TGTGCCAGCAGACTAGCGGGAGCCCTTAGGGCAGATACGCAGTATTTT

clone_size: once
v_call: TRBV6-5
d_call: TRBD1
j_call: TRBJ2-7
cdr3_length: 14
cdr3_aa: CAIHERGTGEEQYF
cdr3_nt: TGTGCCATCCACGAGAGGGGGACAGGGGAGGAGCAGTACTTC

clone_size: NA
v_call: TRBV28
d_call: TRBD1
j_call: TRBJ1-2
cdr3_length: 12
cdr3_aa: CASRDRNYGYTF
cdr3_nt: TGTGCCAGCAGGGACAGGAACTATGGCTACACCTTC

clone_size: NA
v_call: TRBV23-1
d_call: NA
j_call: TRBJ2-1
cdr3_length: 16
cdr3_aa: CASNRTPGASYNEQFF
cdr3_nt: TGCGCCAGCAATCGGACTCCGGGAGCGTCCTACAATGAGCAGTTCTTC

clone_size: once
v_call: TRBV3-1/TRBV3-2
d_call: TRBD2
j_call: TRBJ2-1
cdr3_length: 15
cdr3_aa: CASSQRLAAYNEQFF
cdr3_nt: TGTGCCAGCAGCCAACGACTAGCTGCCTACAATGAGCAGTTCTTC

clone_size: NA
v_call: TRBV30
d_call: NA
j_call: TRBJ2-6
cdr3_length: 14
cdr3_aa: CAWISGSGANVLTF
cdr3_nt: TGTGCCTGGATCTCGGGCTCTGGGGCCAACGTCCTGACTTTC

clone_size: NA
v_call: TRBV30
d_call: TRBD1
j_call: TRBJ2-5
cdr3_length: 15
cdr3_aa: CAWSVQGDAAETQYF
cdr3_nt: TGTGCCTGGAGTGTACAGGGGGACGCCGCGGAGACCCAGTACTTC

clone_size: NA
v_call: TRBV4-1
d_call: NA
j_call: TRBJ2-1
cdr3_length: 15
cdr3_aa: CASSQELGRYGEQFF
cdr3_nt: TGCGCCAGCAGCCAAGAGTTGGGCAGGTACGGTGAGCAGTTCTTC